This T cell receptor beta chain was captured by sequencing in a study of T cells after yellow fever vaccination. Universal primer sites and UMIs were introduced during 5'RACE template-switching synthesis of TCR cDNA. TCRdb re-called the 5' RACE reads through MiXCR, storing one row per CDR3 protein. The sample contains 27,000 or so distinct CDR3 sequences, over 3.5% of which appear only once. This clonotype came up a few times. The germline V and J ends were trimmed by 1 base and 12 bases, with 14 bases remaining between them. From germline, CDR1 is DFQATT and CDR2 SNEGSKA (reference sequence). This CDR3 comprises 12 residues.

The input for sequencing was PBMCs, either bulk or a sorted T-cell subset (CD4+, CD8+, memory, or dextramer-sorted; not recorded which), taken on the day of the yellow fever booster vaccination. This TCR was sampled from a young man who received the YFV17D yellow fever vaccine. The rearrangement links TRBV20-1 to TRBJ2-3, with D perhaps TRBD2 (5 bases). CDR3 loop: CSARVSGNYQYF. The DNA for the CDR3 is TGCAGTGCTAGAGTTTCGGGAAATTATCAGTATTTT.